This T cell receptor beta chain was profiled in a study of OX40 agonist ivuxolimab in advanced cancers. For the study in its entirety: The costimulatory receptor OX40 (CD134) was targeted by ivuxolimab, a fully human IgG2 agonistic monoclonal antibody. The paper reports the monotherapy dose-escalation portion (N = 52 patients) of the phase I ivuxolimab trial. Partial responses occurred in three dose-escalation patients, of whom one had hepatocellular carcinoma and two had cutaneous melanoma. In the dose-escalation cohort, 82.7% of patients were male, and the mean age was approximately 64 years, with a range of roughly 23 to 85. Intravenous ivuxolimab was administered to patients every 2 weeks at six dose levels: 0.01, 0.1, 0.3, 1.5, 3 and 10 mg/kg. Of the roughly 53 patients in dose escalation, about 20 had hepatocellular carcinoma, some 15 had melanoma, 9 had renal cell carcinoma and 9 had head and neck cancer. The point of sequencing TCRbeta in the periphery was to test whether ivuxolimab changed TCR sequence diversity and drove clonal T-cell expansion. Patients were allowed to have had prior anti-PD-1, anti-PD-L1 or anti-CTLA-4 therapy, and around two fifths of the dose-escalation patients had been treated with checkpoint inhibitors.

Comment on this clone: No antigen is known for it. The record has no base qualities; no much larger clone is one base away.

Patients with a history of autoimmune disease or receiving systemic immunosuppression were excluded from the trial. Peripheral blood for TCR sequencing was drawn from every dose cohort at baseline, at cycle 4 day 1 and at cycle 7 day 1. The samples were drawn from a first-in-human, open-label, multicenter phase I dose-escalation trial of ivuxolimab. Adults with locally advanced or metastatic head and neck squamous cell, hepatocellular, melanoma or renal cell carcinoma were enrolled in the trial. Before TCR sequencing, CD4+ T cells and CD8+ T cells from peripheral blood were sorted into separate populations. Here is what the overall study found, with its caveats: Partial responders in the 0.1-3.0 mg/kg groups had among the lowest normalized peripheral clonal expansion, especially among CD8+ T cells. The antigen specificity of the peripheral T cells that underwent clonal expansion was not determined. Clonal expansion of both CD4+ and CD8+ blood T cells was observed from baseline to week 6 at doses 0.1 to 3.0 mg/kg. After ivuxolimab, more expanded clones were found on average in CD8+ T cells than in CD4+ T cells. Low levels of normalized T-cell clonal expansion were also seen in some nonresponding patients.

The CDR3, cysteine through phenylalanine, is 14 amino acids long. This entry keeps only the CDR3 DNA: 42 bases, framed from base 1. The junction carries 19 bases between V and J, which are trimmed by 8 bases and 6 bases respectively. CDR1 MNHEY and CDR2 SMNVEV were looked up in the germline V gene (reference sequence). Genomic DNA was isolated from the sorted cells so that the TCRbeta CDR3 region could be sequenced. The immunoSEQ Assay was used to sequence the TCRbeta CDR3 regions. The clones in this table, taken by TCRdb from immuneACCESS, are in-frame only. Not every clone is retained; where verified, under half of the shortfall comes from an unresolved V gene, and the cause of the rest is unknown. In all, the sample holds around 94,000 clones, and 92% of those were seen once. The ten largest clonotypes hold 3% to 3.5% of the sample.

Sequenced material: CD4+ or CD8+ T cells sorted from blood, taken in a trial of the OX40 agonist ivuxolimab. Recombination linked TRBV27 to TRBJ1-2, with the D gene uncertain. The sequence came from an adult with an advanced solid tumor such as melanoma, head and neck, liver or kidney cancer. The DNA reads TGTGCCAGCGCCTGGCGCGAGGGTGGGGATGGCTACACCTTC. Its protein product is CASAWREGGDGYTF.